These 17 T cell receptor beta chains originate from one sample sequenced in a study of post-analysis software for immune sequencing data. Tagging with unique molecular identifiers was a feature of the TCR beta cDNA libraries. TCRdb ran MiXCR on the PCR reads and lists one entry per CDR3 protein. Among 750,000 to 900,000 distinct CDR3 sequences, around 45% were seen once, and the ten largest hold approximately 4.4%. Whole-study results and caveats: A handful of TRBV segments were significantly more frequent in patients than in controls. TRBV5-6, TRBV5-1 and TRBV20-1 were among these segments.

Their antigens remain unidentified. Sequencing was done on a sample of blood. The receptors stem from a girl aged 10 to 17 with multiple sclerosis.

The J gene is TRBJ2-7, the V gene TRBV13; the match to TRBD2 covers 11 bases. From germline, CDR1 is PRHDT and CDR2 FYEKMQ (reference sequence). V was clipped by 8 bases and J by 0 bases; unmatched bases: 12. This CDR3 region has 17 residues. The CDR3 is CASGTSGPRAASYEQYF. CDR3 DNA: TGTGCCAGCGGGACTAGCGGTCCCCGGGCGGCCTCCTACGAGCAGTACTTC. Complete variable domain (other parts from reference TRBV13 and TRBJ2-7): AAGVIQSPRHLIKEKRETATLKCYPIPRHDTVYWYQQGPGQDPQFLISFYEKMQSDKGSIPDRFSAQQFSDYHSELNMSSLELGDSALYFCASGTSGPRAASYEQYFGPGTRLTVT.

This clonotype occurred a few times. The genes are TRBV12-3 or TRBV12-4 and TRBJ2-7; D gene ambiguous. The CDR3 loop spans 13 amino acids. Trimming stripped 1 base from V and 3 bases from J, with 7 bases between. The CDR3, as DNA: TGTGCCAGCAGTTTAGAGGCAAACTACGAGCAGTACTTC. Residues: CASSLEANYEQYF.

The DNA of the CDR3 is TGTGCCAGCAGCCCCACGATTAGGGGCGCACGAACCCAGTACTTC. Amino acids: CASSPTIRGARTQYF. The chain is built from TRBV13 and TRBJ2-5; possibly TRBD1 for D (5 bases). Deletions cut 5 bases from V and 8 bases from J, with 21 bases between. The CDR3 spans 15 residues. Germline CDR1 and CDR2: PRHDT and FYEKMQ (reference sequence). Supplemented by reference TRBV13 and TRBJ2-5, the full variable domain reads AAGVIQSPRHLIKEKRETATLKCYPIPRHDTVYWYQQGPGQDPQFLISFYEKMQSDKGSIPDRFSAQQFSDYHSELNMSSLELGDSALYFCASSPTIRGARTQYFGPGTRLLVL.

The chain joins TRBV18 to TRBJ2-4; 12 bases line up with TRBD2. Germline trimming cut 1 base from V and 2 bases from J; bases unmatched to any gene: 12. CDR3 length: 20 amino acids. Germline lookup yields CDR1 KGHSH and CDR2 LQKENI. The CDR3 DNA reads TGTGCCAGCTCACCACGTTCAGGACTAGCGGGAAGAGAGACCAAAAACATTCAGTACTTC. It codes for CASSPRSGLAGRETKNIQYF.

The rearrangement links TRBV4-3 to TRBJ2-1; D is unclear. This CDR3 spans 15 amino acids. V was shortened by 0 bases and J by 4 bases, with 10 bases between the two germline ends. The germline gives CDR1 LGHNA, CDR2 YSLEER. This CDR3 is CASSQDSAVYNEQFF. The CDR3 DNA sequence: TGCGCCAGCAGCCAAGATTCGGCAGTTTACAATGAGCAGTTCTTC.

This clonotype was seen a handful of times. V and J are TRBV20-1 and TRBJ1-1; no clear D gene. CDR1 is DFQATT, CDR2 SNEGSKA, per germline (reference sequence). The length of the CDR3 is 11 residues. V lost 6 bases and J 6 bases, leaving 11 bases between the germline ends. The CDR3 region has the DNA TGCAGTGCCCAGTGGGATGCTGAAGCTTTCTTT. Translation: CSAQWDAEAFF.

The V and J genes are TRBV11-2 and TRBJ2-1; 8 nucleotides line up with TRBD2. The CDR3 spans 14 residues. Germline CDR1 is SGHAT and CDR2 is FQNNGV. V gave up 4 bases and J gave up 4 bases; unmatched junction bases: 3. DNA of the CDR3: TGTGCCAGCAGCTCGGGACTAGAGTACAATGAGCAGTTCTTC. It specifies CASSSGLEYNEQFF.

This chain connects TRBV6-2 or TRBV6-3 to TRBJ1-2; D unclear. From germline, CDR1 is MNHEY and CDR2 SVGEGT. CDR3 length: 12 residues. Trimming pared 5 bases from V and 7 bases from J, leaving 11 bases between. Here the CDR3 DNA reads TGTGCCAGCAGTGAAGGACCAGTTGGCTACACCTTC. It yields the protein CASSEGPVGYTF.

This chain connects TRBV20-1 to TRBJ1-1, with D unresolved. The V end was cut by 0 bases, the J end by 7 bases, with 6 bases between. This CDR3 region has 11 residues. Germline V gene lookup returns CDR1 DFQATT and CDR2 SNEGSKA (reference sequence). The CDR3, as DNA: TGCAGTGCTAGAGACGTTGGTGAAGCTTTCTTT. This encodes CSARDVGEAFF.

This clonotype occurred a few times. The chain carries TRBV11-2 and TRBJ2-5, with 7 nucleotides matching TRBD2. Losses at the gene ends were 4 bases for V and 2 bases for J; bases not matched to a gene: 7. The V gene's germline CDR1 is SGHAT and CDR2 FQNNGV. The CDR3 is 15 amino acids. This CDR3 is CASSSAGLTQETQYF. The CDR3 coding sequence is TGTGCCAGCAGCTCCGCGGGACTAACTCAAGAGACCCAGTACTTC.

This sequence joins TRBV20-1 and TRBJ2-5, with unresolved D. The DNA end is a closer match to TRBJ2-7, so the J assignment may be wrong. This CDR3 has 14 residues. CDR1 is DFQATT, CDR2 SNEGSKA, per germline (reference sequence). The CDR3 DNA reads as TGCAGTGCTAGAGACAGCACTTCGACCTACGAGCAGTACTTC. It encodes CSARDSTSTYEQYF.

CDR3 DNA sequence: TGCGCCAGCAGCGAGGGACTAGCAGACTACGAGCAGTACTTC. It translates to CASSEGLADYEQYF. This rearrangement joins TRBV5-1 to TRBJ2-7; 9 bases agree with TRBD2. The germline CDR1 and CDR2 sequences are SGHRS and YFSETQ. The ends lost 4 bases at V and 3 bases at J; junction bases unmatched: 5. CDR3 length: 14 residues.

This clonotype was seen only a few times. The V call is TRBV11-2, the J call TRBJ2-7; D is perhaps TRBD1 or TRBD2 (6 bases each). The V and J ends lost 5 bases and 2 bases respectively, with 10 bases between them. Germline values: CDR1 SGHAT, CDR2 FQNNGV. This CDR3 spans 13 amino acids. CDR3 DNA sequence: TGTGCCAGCAGCGTAAGGGGGGCCTACGAGCAGTACTTC. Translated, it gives CASSVRGAYEQYF.

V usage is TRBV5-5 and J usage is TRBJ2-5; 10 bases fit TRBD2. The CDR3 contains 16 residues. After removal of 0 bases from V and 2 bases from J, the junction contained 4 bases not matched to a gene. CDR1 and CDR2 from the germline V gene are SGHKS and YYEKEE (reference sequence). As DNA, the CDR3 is TGTGCCAGCAGCTTGGAAGGAGCGGGAGGGCAAGAGACCCAGTACTTC. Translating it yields CASSLEGAGGQETQYF.

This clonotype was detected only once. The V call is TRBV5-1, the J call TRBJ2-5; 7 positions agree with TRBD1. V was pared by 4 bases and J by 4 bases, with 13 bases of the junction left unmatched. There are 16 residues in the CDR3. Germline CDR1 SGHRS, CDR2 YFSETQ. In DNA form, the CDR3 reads TGCGCCAGCAGCAACTTGTTGACAGGGATGGGAGAGACCCAGTACTTC. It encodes CASSNLLTGMGETQYF.

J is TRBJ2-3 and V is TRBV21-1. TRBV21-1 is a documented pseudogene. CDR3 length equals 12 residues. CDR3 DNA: TGTGCCAGAAGGATTGACACAGGTACGCAGTATTTT. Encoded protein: CARRIDTGTQYF.

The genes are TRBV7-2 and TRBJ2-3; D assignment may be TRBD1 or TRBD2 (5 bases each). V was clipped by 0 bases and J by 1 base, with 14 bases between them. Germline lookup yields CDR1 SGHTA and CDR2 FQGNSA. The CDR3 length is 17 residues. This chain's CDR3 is CASSLAGPLGGTDTQYF. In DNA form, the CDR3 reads TGTGCCAGCAGCTTAGCGGGACCTCTAGGAGGCACAGATACGCAGTATTTT.